The sample holds one count of the clone carrying this T cell receptor beta chain. Indicated time point: baseline pretreatment blood. The treatment denotes: 15 Gy SBRT to primary tumor, nephrectomy 4 weeks later. This record comes from a study of radiation and T cells in renal cell carcinoma. Germline V gene sequence: CDR1 SGDLS, CDR2 YYNGEE. This CDR3 is 13 amino acids long. Trimming removed 2 bases at V and 5 bases at J, with 11 bases between. Sequencing was performed with immunoSEQ multiplex PCR; in TCRdb, only in-frame clones are kept and a portion is missing. The sample includes roughly 130,000 clones, 88% of them seen just once.

The gene calls are TRBV9 and TRBJ2-7; D may be TRBD1 (5 bases). The sample in question was blood, obtained from a patient whose treatment included radiotherapy and nephrectomy. This sequence originates from a woman aged 45-65 years with renal cell carcinoma. The CDR3 bases are TGTGCCAGCAGCGTTGGACAATCGAACGAGCAGTACTTC. This translates into CASSVGQSNEQYF.